The rows below give T cell receptor beta chains drawn from one sample of a study of blood T cell repertoires in COVID-19. Sequenced by immunoSEQ multiplex PCR; TCRdb stores in-frame clones only, minus some. The data contain approximately 190,000 clones, about 88% of them singletons. Sequencing input: peripheral blood. These receptors originate from a man aged 30 to 45 with active or convalescent COVID-19. Both conserved end residues are part of each CDR3. Each record gives: J gene, D gene, clone size, V gene, CDR3 DNA, CDR3 protein. D genes are given only for firm matches. Size tells how often a clone was seen (once, few, many) or the class of an expanded clone, and some rows leave it out.

J: TRBJ2-1; D: NA; size: NA; V: TRBV6-5; DNA: TGTGCCAGCAGACTGACAGGCTCCTACAATGAGCAGTTCTTC; CDR3: CASRLTGSYNEQFF
J: TRBJ1-2; D: TRBD1; size: NA; V: TRBV28; DNA: TGTGCCAGCAGCCCTCCGGGGGGACAGGGGCAGTTTTTGAACTATGGCTACACCTTC; CDR3: CASSPPGGQGQFLNYGYTF
J: TRBJ1-3; D: TRBD1; size: NA; V: TRBV7-2; DNA: TGTGCCAGCAGCCTGGGACAGGCCACCTCTGGAAACACCATATATTTT; CDR3: CASSLGQATSGNTIYF
J: TRBJ1-1; D: NA; size: NA; V: TRBV6-2/TRBV6-3; DNA: TGTGCCAGCAGTCTGCGGACAGACCTTAACACTGAAGCTTTCTTT; CDR3: CASSLRTDLNTEAFF
J: TRBJ1-4; D: TRBD1; size: NA; V: TRBV7-8; DNA: TGTGCCAGCAGCCCAATCGCCAGGGGGCCCAAGGCAACTAATGAAAAACTGTTTTTT; CDR3: CASSPIARGPKATNEKLFF
J: TRBJ1-3; D: NA; size: NA; V: TRBV19; DNA: TGTGCCAGTAGTGCCGGGACACGGAGCTCTGGAAACACCATATATTTT; CDR3: CASSAGTRSSGNTIYF
J: TRBJ2-1; D: TRBD2; size: NA; V: TRBV6-1; DNA: TGTGCCAGCAGTGAGGGCGGGAGGGCCCACAATGAGCAGTTCTTC; CDR3: CASSEGGRAHNEQFF
J: TRBJ1-1; D: TRBD1; size: NA; V: TRBV11-3; DNA: TGTGCCAGCAGCCCAGGGACAGCGAACACTGAAGCTTTCTTT; CDR3: CASSPGTANTEAFF
J: TRBJ1-1; D: NA; size: NA; V: TRBV24-1; DNA: TGTGCCACCAGTGATGAGGGGGAGACTGAAGCTTTCTTT; CDR3: CATSDEGETEAFF
J: TRBJ2-1; D: TRBD2; size: NA; V: TRBV20-1; DNA: TGCAGTGCTGTGAGCGGGGGGAAGCAGTTCTTC; CDR3: CSAVSGGKQFF
J: TRBJ2-7; D: NA; size: NA; V: TRBV6-5; DNA: TGTGCCAGCAGTCCGGGACTCTACGAGCAGTACTTC; CDR3: CASSPGLYEQYF
J: TRBJ2-2; D: TRBD2; size: few; V: TRBV10-3; DNA: TGTGCCATCAATGCGCGGCGGGAGGTCACCGGGGAGCTGTTTTTT; CDR3: CAINARREVTGELFF
J: TRBJ1-1; D: NA; size: NA; V: TRBV11-2; DNA: TGTGCCAGCAGCCCCACAAGGAACACTGAAGCTTTCTTT; CDR3: CASSPTRNTEAFF
J: TRBJ1-3; D: TRBD1; size: NA; V: TRBV25-1; DNA: TGTGCCAGCGGGGGGGGACAGGGACGCTCTGGAAACACCATATATTTT; CDR3: CASGGGQGRSGNTIYF
J: TRBJ1-3; D: TRBD1; size: NA; V: TRBV7-8; DNA: TGTGCCAGCAGTGATCCGGGACAGGGCTCTGGAAACACCATATATTTT; CDR3: CASSDPGQGSGNTIYF
J: TRBJ2-7; D: NA; size: few; V: TRBV23-1; DNA: TGCGCCAGCAGCACCCCGGGACACCATAACTACGAGCAGTACTTC; CDR3: CASSTPGHHNYEQYF
J: TRBJ2-1; D: TRBD1; size: NA; V: TRBV3-1/TRBV3-2; DNA: TGTGCCAGCAGCCAAGCCACAGGGGCATACAATGAGCAGTTCTTC; CDR3: CASSQATGAYNEQFF